This TCR beta chain was documented in a study of blood T cell repertoires in COVID-19. Study details: T cells, B-cell-depleted T cells, or PBMCs supplied cDNA or gDNA.

Sequencing used immunoSEQ multiplex PCR; TCRdb keeps in-frame clones, though not all of them. The sample shows 240,000 or so clones, around 88% of them seen only once. The CDR3 has 15 amino acids. The trim removed 6 bases at V and 8 bases at J, leaving 9 bases unmatched. CDR1 is ENHRY and CDR2 is SYGVKD in the germline V gene. Specimen: peripheral blood. This sequence was found in a woman in her twenties or thirties who had recovered from COVID-19. The chain links TRBV10-3 to TRBJ2-1; the match to TRBD2 covers 11 bases. The CDR3 reads CAISPELAGADEQFF. The CDR3 bases are TGTGCCATCAGCCCAGAACTAGCGGGGGCAGATGAGCAGTTCTTC.